This T cell receptor beta chain derives from a study of CD8+ T cells in alopecia areata. Study-level background: For 6 to 18 months, tofacitinib was taken, and 6 months off drug followed.

The ends were cut back, 4 bases at V and 4 bases at J, with 15 bases in the middle. The CDR3 extends over 15 amino acids. Per the germline V gene, CDR1 is SGHRS and CDR2 is YFSETQ. Treatment in this sample: oral pan-JAK inhibitor, 5-10 mg twice daily. Specimens obtained from alopecia areata patients comprised lesional scalp punch biopsies and peripheral blood. Sorting from PBMCs produced CD4+ and CD8+ T cells. RNA extraction and reverse transcription yielded cDNA as sequencing template. TCRdb keeps only in-frame clones here, not all; method: immunoSEQ multiplex PCR. Among roughly 180,000 clones listed, approximately 49% were seen once.

The chain has TRBV5-1 and TRBJ2-1; D is possibly TRBD1 or TRBD2 (6 bases each). The sequences come from CD8+ T cells sorted from blood, collected around week 54, from a patient treated with tofacitinib. The origin of this receptor is a human donor with alopecia areata. CDR3 DNA sequence: TGCGCCAGCAGCCCCGAGGGGGGCGCTTACAATGAGCAGTTCTTC. Translation: CASSPEGGAYNEQFF.